One sample yielded the 25 T cell receptor beta chains listed below, sequenced in a study of vaccination effects on CD4 cells after COVID-19. TCRdb's table, derived via immunoSEQ multiplex PCR, lists solely in-frame clones and lacks some. The sample lists approximately 74,000 clones; around 70% were seen once. For these TCRs, the target antigens are not known. Culture lasted about ten days before CD4+ T cell isolation. It was two doses of either the BNT162b2 or mRNA-1273 vaccine that participants received. The starting material was CD4+ T cells from PBMCs cultured without peptide, obtained after COVID-19 vaccination. These receptors all come from a human donor who received a COVID-19 vaccine.

The chain uses TRBV5-4 and TRBJ2-3, with D tentatively TRBD2 (6 bases). Germline CDR1 is SGHNT and CDR2 is YYREEE (reference sequence). The V end lost 3 bases, the J end lost 1 base, and 9 bases lay between the germline ends. This CDR3 comprises 14 residues. CDR3 sequence: CASSSPSGTDTQYF. CDR3 in DNA: TGTGCCAGCAGCTCTCCTAGCGGCACAGATACGCAGTATTTT. The whole variable domain, remainder taken from reference TRBV5-4 and TRBJ2-3, is ETGVTQSPTHLIKTRGQQVTLRCSSQSGHNTVSWYQQALGQGPQFIFQYYREEENGRGNFPPRFSGLQFPNYSSELNVNALELDDSALYLCASSSPSGTDTQYFGPGTRLTVL.

This clone was counted a few times. The genes are TRBV6-5 and TRBJ1-1; possibly TRBD1 for D (6 bases). Germline lookup yields CDR1 MNHEY and CDR2 SVGAGI. The CDR3 loop spans 16 amino acids. V was cut by 3 bases and J by 2 bases, with 16 bases left in between. CDR3: CASSYLGRGKNTEAFF. The CDR3, as DNA: TGTGCCAGCAGTTATCTAGGGAGGGGGAAAAACACTGAAGCTTTCTTT.

The chain couples TRBV6-1 to TRBJ2-7, with TRBD2 matching 9 bases. The J segment lost 7 bases and the V segment lost 2 bases, leaving 6 bases of the junction unmatched. Germline V lookup: CDR1 MNHNS, CDR2 SASEGT. This CDR3 region has 14 residues. CDR3 sequence reads: CASSELAGGREQYV. The CDR3 DNA reads TGTGCCAGCAGTGAACTGGCGGGGGGGAGGGAGCAGTACGTC.

This CDR3 reads CASSRVDGINNSPLHF. The CDR3, as DNA: TGTGCCAGCTCACGGGTAGACGGAATCAATAATTCACCCCTCCACTTT. The rearrangement uses TRBV18 and TRBJ1-6; D gene uncertain. V dropped 4 bases and J dropped 5 bases, with 15 bases sitting between them. CDR1 is KGHSH, CDR2 LQKENI, per germline. This CDR3 has 16 residues. Full variable domain (rest looked up from reference TRBV18 and TRBJ1-6): NAGVMQNPRHLVRRRGQEARLRCSPMKGHSHVYWYRQLPEEGLKFMVYLQKENIIDESGMPKERFSAEFPKEGPSILRIQQVVRGDSAAYFCASSRVDGINNSPLHFGNGTRLTVT.

This chain joins TRBV4-3 and TRBJ2-3; TRBD1 matches at 7 bases. Germline trimming cut 1 base from V and 4 bases from J; bases unmatched to any gene: 17. CDR3 length: 19 amino acids. Germline-derived CDR1 and CDR2 are LGHNA and YSLEER. The CDR3 sequence is CASSQGGARNRGTADTQYF. In DNA, the CDR3 is TGCGCCAGCAGCCAAGGGGGAGCCCGGAACAGGGGAACCGCAGATACGCAGTATTTT.

The V gene is TRBV11-2, the J gene TRBJ1-2; no firm D call. The CDR3 is made up of 14 amino acids. CDR1 is SGHAT and CDR2 is FQNNGV in the germline V gene. V was trimmed by 0 bases and J by 6 bases, leaving 11 bases between them. The CDR3 protein is CASSLDWALDGYTF. CDR3 in DNA: TGTGCCAGCAGCTTAGATTGGGCCTTAGATGGCTACACCTTC.

V and J are TRBV28 and TRBJ1-4; D not resolved. The CDR3 sequence is 12 residues long. CDR1 is MDHEN, CDR2 SYDVKM, per germline. V was clipped by 5 bases and J by 14 bases, with 15 bases between them. The CDR3 region is CASSAPGARLFF. The CDR3, as DNA: TGTGCCAGCAGTGCCCCCGGCGCCAGGCTGTTTTTT.

This CDR3 is CASSQEYTPAGSPLHF. The CDR3 DNA is TGCGCCAGCAGCCAAGAATACACCCCGGCTGGTTCACCCCTCCACTTT. The chain employs TRBV4-1 and TRBJ1-6; D unresolved. The CDR3 extends over 16 amino acids. Germline V CDR1 and CDR2: MGHRA, YSYEKL. The V end lost 0 bases, the J end lost 9 bases, and 15 bases lay between the germline ends.

The count of this clone is one. V gene TRBV2 combines with J gene TRBJ1-2; D gene ambiguous. Trimming removed 5 bases at V and 4 bases at J, with 14 bases between. The germline V gene has CDR1 SNHLY and CDR2 FYNNEI. CDR3 length equals 14 residues. The CDR3 spells CASSPHGSVYGYTF. Written as DNA, the CDR3 is TGTGCCAGCAGTCCCCACGGTAGTGTCTATGGCTACACCTTC.

The chain employs TRBV3-1 (or the pseudogene TRBV3-2) and TRBJ2-2, with unresolved D. Germline V gene data show CDR1 as LGHDT and CDR2 as YNNKEL (reference sequence). CDR3 length: 14 amino acids. Trimming shortened V by 4 bases and J by 6 bases, and 12 bases separated the two germline ends. The CDR3 sequence: CASSLAAGPGELFF. The CDR3, as DNA: TGTGCCAGCAGCCTCGCCGCCGGGCCCGGGGAGCTGTTTTTT.

V usage is TRBV5-1 and J usage is TRBJ1-5; a possible D gene is TRBD1 (5 bases). The CDR3 runs to 15 residues. The V gene lost 4 bases and the J gene lost 4 bases, with 15 bases spanning the gap. Germline V gene lookup returns CDR1 SGHRS and CDR2 YFSETQ. CDR3 nucleotide sequence: TGCGCCAGCAGCAGGACCGGGACGGAAAATCAGCCCCAGCATTTT. This codes for CASSRTGTENQPQHF. Combining the CDR3 with reference TRBV5-1 and TRBJ1-5 gives the whole variable domain KAGVTQTPRYLIKTRGQQVTLSCSPISGHRSVSWYQQTPGQGLQFLFEYFSETQRNKGNFPGRFSGRQFSNSRSEMNVSTLELGDSALYLCASSRTGTENQPQHFGDGTRLSIL.

The chain links TRBV20-1 to TRBJ2-3; D is uncertain. CDR1 and CDR2 (germline): DFQATT, SNEGSKA (reference sequence). V lost 3 bases and J lost 6, with 7 bases in between. This CDR3 is 11 amino acids long. The CDR3 DNA is TGCAGTGCTAGCTGGTGGGATACGCAGTATTTT. It encodes CSASWWDTQYF.

This clone was found a few times. This chain connects TRBV24-1 to TRBJ2-2; TRBD1 aligns across 8 bases. From germline, CDR1 is KGHDR and CDR2 SFDVKD. This CDR3 contains 16 residues. After removal of 2 bases from V and 6 bases from J, the junction contained 7 bases not matched to a gene. CDR3 loop: CATSDYGTGKAGELFF. The CDR3 DNA reads as TGTGCCACCAGTGATTACGGGACAGGCAAAGCCGGGGAGCTGTTTTTT.

The chain joins TRBV21-1 to TRBJ1-2. TRBV21-1 is a pseudogene segment. The CDR3 spans 14 residues. CDR3 in DNA: TGTGCCAGCCCGGTGGGAACGGATAACTATGGCTACACCTTC. Its protein product is CASPVGTDNYGYTF.

The genes are TRBV10-2 and TRBJ1-5, with 10 bases that match TRBD1. The germline V gene has CDR1 WSHSY and CDR2 SAAADI. This CDR3 has 13 amino acids. V shed 8 bases and J 7 bases; nucleotides not matched to a gene: 5. CDR3: CASRGQGRQPQHF. The DNA of the CDR3 is TGCGCCAGCCGGGGACAGGGGCGGCAGCCCCAGCATTTT.

The chain carries TRBV18 and TRBJ2-1; D remains unclear. Trimming removed 3 bases at V and 9 bases at J, with 15 bases between. CDR1 is KGHSH and CDR2 is LQKENI in the germline V gene. The CDR3 has 14 residues. The CDR3 is CASSPGRSTGEQFF. The CDR3 region has the DNA TGTGCCAGCTCACCCGGCCGGAGTACCGGTGAGCAGTTCTTC.

The V call is TRBV30, the J call TRBJ2-6; 13 nucleotides agree with TRBD2. Germline CDR1 GTSNPN, CDR2 SVGIG (reference sequence). V was clipped by 3 bases and J by 2 bases; unmatched bases: 7. The CDR3 runs 18 residues. The CDR3 nucleotides are TGTGCCTGGAGGGAGACTAGCGGGGGGTGGCCTGGGGCCAACGTCCTGACTTTC. Translated: CAWRETSGGWPGANVLTF. The full variable domain, with the rest looked up from reference TRBV30 and TRBJ2-6, is SQTIHQWPATLVQPVGSPLSLECTVEGTSNPNLYWYRQAAGRGLQLLFYSVGIGQISSEVPQNLSASRPQDRQFILSSKKLLLSDSGFYLCAWRETSGGWPGANVLTFGAGSRLTVL.

This chain joins TRBV5-1 and TRBJ2-1; no definite D call. This CDR3 has 14 amino acids. Germline lookup yields CDR1 SGHRS and CDR2 YFSETQ. V was trimmed by 2 bases and J by 4 bases, leaving 10 bases between them. The CDR3 reads CASSFQDIYNEQFF. CDR3 bases: TGCGCCAGCAGCTTCCAGGATATTTACAATGAGCAGTTCTTC.

This clone was observed a handful of times. The chain combines TRBV4-1 with TRBJ2-3; TRBD2 might be the D (6 bases). The CDR3 loop spans 17 amino acids. The germline CDR1 and CDR2 sequences are MGHRA and YSYEKL. Trimming cost V 0 bases and J 1 base, with 14 bases left between them. The CDR3 region has the DNA TGCGCCAGCAGCCAAGAAACGGAGGGAGGAGGCACAGATACGCAGTATTTT. It yields the protein CASSQETEGGGTDTQYF.

Only a few counts were recorded for this clone. This chain uses TRBV9 with TRBJ1-3; weak D call: TRBD1 (5 bases). This CDR3 is 16 amino acids long. Germline values: CDR1 SGDLS, CDR2 YYNGEE. V dropped 0 bases and J dropped 1 base, with 11 bases sitting between them. This chain's CDR3 is CASSVEMAGSGNTIYF. CDR3 DNA sequence: TGTGCCAGCAGCGTAGAAATGGCAGGGTCTGGAAACACCATATATTTT.

The J gene is TRBJ2-7, the V gene TRBV6-5; D might be TRBD1 (5 bases). Trimming left V 8 bases short and J 0 bases short, with 11 bases between. CDR3 length: 13 residues. The germline V gene encodes CDR1 MNHEY and CDR2 SVGAGI. The CDR3 reads CASRTPSSYEQYV. The CDR3 DNA reads as TGTGCCAGCCGGACACCTAGCTCCTACGAGCAGTACGTC.

The V gene is TRBV7-3, the J gene TRBJ2-3, with a tentative D call TRBD2 (6 bases). The CDR3 is 15 residues long. Trimming took off 3 bases at V and 1 base at J, with 11 bases between the two ends. The germline V gene encodes CDR1 SGHTA and CDR2 FQGTGA. The CDR3 loop reads CASSFSGERTDTQYF. The CDR3 DNA reads TGTGCCAGCAGCTTCTCGGGGGAACGCACAGATACGCAGTATTTT.

V gene TRBV29-1 combines with J gene TRBJ1-2; possibly TRBD1 for D (5 bases). This CDR3 contains 13 residues. The V and J ends lost 8 bases and 0 bases respectively, with 13 bases between them. Germline V gives CDR1 SQVTM, CDR2 ANQGSEA. CDR3 loop: CSLRDGTNYGYTF. CDR3 nucleotide sequence: TGCAGCCTCCGGGACGGAACTAACTATGGCTACACCTTC.

In its sample, this clone was seen a few times. The J gene is TRBJ2-1, the V gene TRBV29-1, with D unresolved. Per the germline V gene, CDR1 is SQVTM and CDR2 is ANQGSEA. The V end lost 7 bases, the J end lost 1 base, and 11 bases lay between the germline ends. CDR3 length: 13 amino acids. The CDR3: CSAAPWSYNEQFF. In nucleotides, the CDR3 is TGCAGCGCGGCACCCTGGTCCTACAATGAGCAGTTCTTC.

The J gene is TRBJ1-1, the V gene TRBV9, with D unclear. CDR1 SGDLS and CDR2 YYNGEE come from the germline V gene. The CDR3 has 13 amino acids. Trimming removed 2 bases from V and 6 bases from J, with 11 bases in between. The CDR3 DNA reads as TGTGCCAGCAGCGTTCACGTTGGGGCTGAAGCTTTCTTT. Encoded protein: CASSVHVGAEAFF.